Below, one T cell receptor (beta chain) is given with its context. The entry originates in a study of blood T cell repertoires in COVID-19. Whole-study context: The samples span acute and convalescent COVID-19 from the United States, Italy and Spain. The analysed material was cDNA or gDNA that came from T cells, B-cell-depleted T cells, or PBMCs.

The protocol was immunoSEQ multiplex PCR, while the TCRdb copy is restricted to in-frame clones and leaves out a portion. Of approximately 150,000 clones in the sample, about nine tenths were seen once. The ends lost 4 bases at V and 0 bases at J; junction bases unmatched: 4. Per the germline V gene, CDR1 is MDHEN and CDR2 is SYDVKM. The CDR3 length is 17 residues. This TCR derives from a woman in her 70s with acute or convalescent COVID-19. The specimen was peripheral blood. This chain links TRBV28 with TRBJ2-6; TRBD1 matches 9 bases. Here the CDR3 DNA reads TGTGCCAGCAGTTCGGGACAGGGTACCTCTGGGGCCAACGTCCTGACTTTC. This gives the protein CASSSGQGTSGANVLTF.